The sequence of this T cell receptor (beta chain) was determined in a study of identifying expanded T cells in peripheral blood. Study-wide points: Across healthy donors, higher total template counts meant significantly greater roughly two-week count variance. Differentially abundant clones: roughly 1.2 between replicates, 16.4 at around 15 days, 19 to 20 at four.

Germline V gene lookup returns CDR1 LNHDA and CDR2 SQIVND (reference sequence). V shed 0 bases and J shed 5 bases, with 10 bases lying between them. This CDR3 comprises 14 residues. Assay: immunoSEQ multiplex PCR; the TCRdb copy retains only in-frame clones and omits some. This sample carries tens of thousands of clones, about 91% of them seen once, and the ten largest clones take around 3%. For this clone: Its target is not known.

This rearrangement joins TRBV19 to TRBJ1-1; D unclear. The receptor comes from a person aged 18 to 75 in good health. The sample consisted of blood. CDR3 residues: CASSIDKVRTEAFF. The CDR3 DNA follows: TGTGCCAGTAGTATAGATAAAGTTCGGACTGAAGCTTTCTTT.